This is a list of T cell receptor beta chains from one sample in a study of blood T cell repertoires in COVID-19. Sequencing was performed with immunoSEQ multiplex PCR; in TCRdb, only in-frame clones are kept and a portion is missing. This repertoire shows about 210,000 clones, under 90% found once; its top ten account for approximately 9%. Input material: PBMCs or T cells enriched from blood (not recorded which). These receptors came from a woman aged 45-65 years with acute COVID-19. Both conserved end residues are part of each CDR3. The order of the fields is J gene, V gene, D gene, CDR3 protein. A D gene is named only where the DNA matches it firmly.

>TRBJ1-2|TRBV12-5|NA
CASVVENYGYTF
>TRBJ2-7|TRBV15|NA
CATSDAGQSSYEQYF
>TRBJ2-5|TRBV5-6|NA
CASSYSGTQYF
>TRBJ2-7|TRBV5-1|NA
CASNKEQYF
>TRBJ2-1|TRBV19|NA
CASSMGPDNEQFF
>TRBJ2-7|TRBV6-5|TRBD2
CASRTTGLASEQYF
>TRBJ1-1|TRBV29-1|NA
CSVTDSRDTEAFF
>TRBJ2-7|TRBV7-2|TRBD2
CASSLVGGGASEQYF
>TRBJ2-5|TRBV5-1|TRBD2
CASSLVPGLARETQYF
>TRBJ2-3|TRBV5-1|NA
CASSLVEREQYF
>TRBJ2-3|TRBV6-5|NA
CASITGRTYTDTQYF
>TRBJ1-2|TRBV4-3|NA
CASSQDSSGVNYGYTF
>TRBJ2-7|TRBV10-2|TRBD1
CASSETGTGLSSYEQYF
>TRBJ1-1|TRBV30|TRBD1
CAWRPRQGRTEAFF
>TRBJ1-2|TRBV28|TRBD1
CASGTGVAYGYTF
>TRBJ1-1|TRBV18|NA
CASSPGQNTEAFF
>TRBJ2-1|TRBV5-1|NA
CASSFRTAGGHNEQFF
>TRBJ2-3|TRBV7-2|NA
CASSLQVGASTDTQYF
>TRBJ2-7|TRBV27|TRBD2
CASSLRFGVGLAGATYEQYF
>TRBJ1-1|TRBV6-5|NA
CASLRQMNTEAFF
>TRBJ2-7|TRBV12-3/TRBV12-4|NA
CASSFSSVYEQYF
>TRBJ1-1|TRBV19|NA
CASSIHRLNTEAFF
>TRBJ1-2|TRBV19|TRBD1
CASSIGDRDYGYTF
>TRBJ1-4|TRBV7-9|NA
CASSLGRPEKLFF
>TRBJ2-7|TRBV7-2|NA
CASSFSQVQYF
>TRBJ1-1|TRBV3-1/TRBV3-2|NA
CASSGLREDTEAFF
>TRBJ1-1|TRBV6-2/TRBV6-3|TRBD1
CASSRSGTANTEAFF
>TRBJ1-5|TRBV25-1|NA
CASSESGGGQPQHF
>TRBJ1-6|TRBV28|NA
CASSRREDNSPLHF
>TRBJ2-4|TRBV2|TRBD1
CASRPTGNIQYF
>TRBJ1-6|TRBV2|NA
CASRSAGDMGVHNSPLHF
>TRBJ2-3|TRBV28|NA
CASSQSTDTQYF
>TRBJ2-7|TRBV4-3|TRBD1
CASSQDRVGQGGSEQYF
>TRBJ2-7|TRBV4-3|TRBD1
CASSQDSRGSSGQYF
>TRBJ2-7|TRBV27|NA
CASTSGDEQYF
>TRBJ2-2|TRBV28|NA
CASTVGQTNTGELFF
>TRBJ2-2|TRBV5-1|TRBD1
CASSSRTGGYTGELFF
>TRBJ2-2|TRBV6-4|TRBD1
CASSSGQGSSTGELFF
>TRBJ1-5|TRBV10-1|NA
CASSESRGYREHQPQHF
>TRBJ2-7|TRBV19|NA
CASSPQVSYEQYF
>TRBJ2-7|TRBV28|NA
CASRVGQDLREQYF
>TRBJ2-7|TRBV3-1/TRBV3-2|NA
CASSPGQSTSEQYF
>TRBJ2-2|TRBV15|TRBD2
CATSRDASGGNTGELFF
>TRBJ1-3|TRBV28|TRBD1
CASSVPGQGAGNTIYF
>TRBJ2-7|TRBV11-3|NA
CASSLDQTGLQYF
>TRBJ2-2|TRBV11-2|NA
CASSSPYTGELFF
>TRBJ1-2|TRBV9|TRBD1
CASSVGTLGQGEPYGYTF
>TRBJ2-6|TRBV11-3|TRBD1
CASSRQGNSGANVLTF
>TRBJ2-2|TRBV24-1|TRBD1
CATSDPPGQQNTGELFF
>TRBJ1-3|TRBV6-5|NA
CASSYSQGSGNTIYF
>TRBJ2-2|TRBV7-9|NA
CASSTYTGELFF
>TRBJ1-4|TRBV7-2|NA
CASSSDREGEKLFF